This entry describes one TCR beta chain. The sample comes from a study of cytotoxic CD8 clonotypes in ibrutinib-treated CLL. With sequencing, the targeted depth ranged from 1 in 200,000 to 1 in 1 million T cells. Libraries were prepared by immunoSEQ multiplex PCR; TCRdb keeps only in-frame clonotypes and omits some of them. The sample includes over 100,000 clones, approximately 85% of them seen just once. The V gene end was trimmed by 4 bases and the J gene end by 2 bases; junction bases not matched to a gene: 5. The CDR3 covers 14 residues. Germline lookup yields CDR1 SGDLS and CDR2 YYNGEE. This specimen was PBMCs, taken after 24 months of ibrutinib treatment. This clonotype was sampled from a human donor with chronic lymphocytic leukemia. The chain uses TRBV9 and TRBJ1-1; 7 bases are a match to TRBD1. The CDR3 loop is CASSPGQVNTEAFF. The CDR3 bases are TGTGCCAGCAGCCCCGGACAGGTTAACACTGAAGCTTTCTTT.